Following are 6 T cell receptor beta chains from one sample sequenced in a study of blood T cell repertoires in COVID-19 (dated by TCRdb to between 2020 and 2021). To prepare the library, the immunoSEQ multiplex PCR assay was applied. TCRdb re-hosts the immuneACCESS table, in-frame sequences only. Its copies lack some clones; in the studies checked, an unresolved V gene accounts for under half of them, and the cause for the rest is not known. The sample data list 140,000 to 150,000 clones, and about 88% of these were observed just once. The ten largest make up about 2.5% of the sample. The sequencing sample was made of peripheral blood. These receptors all stem from a human donor with COVID-19, enrolled during active disease. The donor label of this sample is uncertain.

The chain carries TRBV2 and TRBJ2-2; 9 nucleotides agree with TRBD1. This CDR3 spans 14 amino acids. Germline loops: CDR1 SNHLY, CDR2 FYNNEI. Trimming cost V 7 bases and J 5 bases; bases outside gene matches: 5. The DNA for the CDR3 is TGTGCCAGCACCTCCGGGACAGGGACCGGGGAGCTGTTTTTT. Its protein product is CASTSGTGTGELFF.

This clone has more than one count but fewer than ten. The CDR3 here is CAWRGGEKLFF. The CDR3 bases are TGTGCCTGGAGAGGCGGAGAAAAACTGTTTTTT. The chain combines TRBV30 with TRBJ1-4; D call uncertain. The CDR3 loop spans 11 amino acids. Germline V lookup: CDR1 GTSNPN, CDR2 SVGIG (reference sequence). V lost 3 bases, J lost 8 bases, and 7 bases lay in between.

This clone was seen only a few times. The chain links TRBV7-9 to TRBJ2-7; D remains unclear. Per germline, CDR1 SEHNR and CDR2 FQNEAQ (reference sequence). The CDR3 runs to 14 residues. V dropped 2 bases and J dropped 5 bases, with 13 bases sitting between them. CDR3 in amino acids: CASSLLPPRNEQYF. The DNA of the CDR3 is TGTGCCAGCAGCTTACTCCCTCCTAGAAACGAGCAGTACTTC.

The genes are TRBV27 and TRBJ2-5; 7 nucleotides align to TRBD2. The CDR3 is 13 amino acids. With 2 bases clipped from V and 6 bases from J, the junction kept 3 bases outside the gene matches. Germline loops: CDR1 MNHEY, CDR2 SMNVEV (reference sequence). CDR3 sequence (DNA): TGTGCCAGCAGTTTACGGGACTACCAGACCCAGTACTTC. Translated: CASSLRDYQTQYF.

The chain employs TRBV18 and TRBJ1-5; maybe TRBD1 (5 bases). Trimming removed 3 bases from V and 2 bases from J, with 11 bases in between. Per the germline V gene, CDR1 is KGHSH and CDR2 is LQKENI. The CDR3 has 15 amino acids. CDR3 in DNA: TGTGCCAGCTCACCTCCAGGGTTAGGCAATCAGCCCCAGCATTTT. Translating it yields CASSPPGLGNQPQHF.

This clone has just one count. This chain uses TRBV6-5 with TRBJ2-7; the match to TRBD2 covers 7 bases. V lost 4 bases and J lost 0; bases outside the gene matches: 6. The length of the CDR3 is 15 residues. Germline CDR1 MNHEY, CDR2 SVGAGI. CDR3 bases: TGTGCCAGCAGTTCCCCCCGGGAGGACTCCTACGAGCAGTACTTC. Translating it yields CASSSPREDSYEQYF.